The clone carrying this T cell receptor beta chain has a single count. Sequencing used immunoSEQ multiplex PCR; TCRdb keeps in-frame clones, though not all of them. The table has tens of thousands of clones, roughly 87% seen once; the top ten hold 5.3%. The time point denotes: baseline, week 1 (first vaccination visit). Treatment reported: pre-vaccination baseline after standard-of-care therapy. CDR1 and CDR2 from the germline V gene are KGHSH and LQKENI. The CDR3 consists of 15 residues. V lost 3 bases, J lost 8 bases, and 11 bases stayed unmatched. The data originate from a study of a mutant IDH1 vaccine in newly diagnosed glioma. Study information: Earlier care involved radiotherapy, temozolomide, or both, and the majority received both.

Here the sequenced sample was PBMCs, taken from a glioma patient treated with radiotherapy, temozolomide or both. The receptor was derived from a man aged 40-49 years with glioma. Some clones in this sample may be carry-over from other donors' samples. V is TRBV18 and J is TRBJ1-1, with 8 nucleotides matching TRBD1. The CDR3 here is CASSPTTGVLAEAFF. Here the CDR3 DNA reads TGTGCCAGCTCACCGACGACAGGGGTACTCGCGGAAGCTTTCTTT.